This T cell receptor beta chain comes out of a study of control samples from healthy donors and cancer patients. After removal of 3 bases from V and 4 bases from J, the junction contained 3 bases not matched to a gene. This CDR3 is built from 15 residues. Germline values: CDR1 KGHDR, CDR2 SFDVKD. Here immunoSEQ multiplex PCR was the method, and the copy in TCRdb shows in-frame clones only, minus some. The sample gives 150,000 to 200,000 clones, 85% to 90% of which show up once; about 12% is in the top ten. Sequencing was performed on blood. This chain connects TRBV24-1 to TRBJ1-5; 9 bases line up with TRBD1. The receptor was isolated from a man aged 25-45 years in good health. CDR3 sequence reads: CATSDPGQGNQPQHF. The CDR3 region has the DNA TGTGCCACCAGTGATCCGGGACAGGGTAATCAGCCCCAGCATTTT.